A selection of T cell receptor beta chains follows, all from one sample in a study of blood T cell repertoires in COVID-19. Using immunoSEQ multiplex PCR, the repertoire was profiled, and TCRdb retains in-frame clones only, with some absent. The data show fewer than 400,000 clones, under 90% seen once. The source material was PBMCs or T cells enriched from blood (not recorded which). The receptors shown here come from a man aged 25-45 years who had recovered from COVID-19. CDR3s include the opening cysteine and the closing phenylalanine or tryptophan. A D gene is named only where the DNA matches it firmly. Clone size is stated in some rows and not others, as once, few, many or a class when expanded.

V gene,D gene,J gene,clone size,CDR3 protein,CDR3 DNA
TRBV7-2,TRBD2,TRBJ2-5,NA,CASSLPSTGGPVETQYF,TGTGCCAGCAGCTTGCCGTCGACGGGAGGGCCGGTGGAGACCCAGTACTTC
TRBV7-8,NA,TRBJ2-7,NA,CASSLDSVWENSYEQYF,TGTGCCAGCAGCTTAGACTCTGTATGGGAGAACTCCTACGAGCAGTACTTC
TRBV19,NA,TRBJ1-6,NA,CASSAGARYSYNSPLHF,TGTGCCAGTAGTGCAGGCGCCCGTTACTCCTATAATTCACCCCTCCACTTT
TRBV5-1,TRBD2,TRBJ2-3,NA,CASSLSGGTLTDTQYF,TGCGCCAGCAGCCTAAGCGGGGGCACCCTCACAGATACGCAGTATTTT
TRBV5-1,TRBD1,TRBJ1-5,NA,CASSLTGGPREPQHF,TGCGCCAGCAGTCTGACAGGGGGCCCTAGGGAGCCCCAGCATTTT
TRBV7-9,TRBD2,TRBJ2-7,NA,CASSSTLTSGNTISYEQYF,TGTGCCAGCAGCTCGACCCTGACTAGCGGGAATACGATTTCCTACGAGCAGTACTTC
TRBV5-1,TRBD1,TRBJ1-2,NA,CASSVPRGTGDNYGYTF,TGCGCCAGCAGCGTACCTAGGGGGACAGGGGATAACTATGGCTACACCTTC
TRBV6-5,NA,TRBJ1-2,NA,CASNTGNQDGYTF,TGTGCCAGCAACACGGGGAATCAGGATGGCTACACCTTC
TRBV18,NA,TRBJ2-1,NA,CASSLNTGGVGYNEQFF,TGTGCCAGCTCACTCAACACAGGGGGGGTCGGATACAATGAGCAGTTCTTC
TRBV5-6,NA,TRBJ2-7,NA,CASSTRHVAYEQYF,TGTGCCAGCAGTACCCGACACGTAGCCTACGAGCAGTACTTC
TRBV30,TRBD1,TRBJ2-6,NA,CAWSTRQGSGSGANVLTF,TGTGCCTGGAGTACACGACAGGGTTCCGGCTCTGGGGCCAACGTCCTGACTTTC
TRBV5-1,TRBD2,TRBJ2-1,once,CASSLGPAGGSYEQFF,TGCGCCAGCAGCTTGGGACCCGCGGGAGGGTCATATGAGCAGTTCTTC
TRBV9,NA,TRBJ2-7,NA,CASSVGSGSYEQYF,TGTGCCAGCAGCGTAGGATCAGGGTCCTACGAGCAGTACTTC
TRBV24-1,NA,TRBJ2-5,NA,CATSEGSQETQYF,TGTGCCACCAGCGAGGGATCCCAAGAGACCCAGTACTTC
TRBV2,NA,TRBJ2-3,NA,CASIRFSTDTQYF,TGTGCCAGCATCCGGTTTAGCACAGATACGCAGTATTTT
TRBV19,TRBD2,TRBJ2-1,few,CASRDPGLASSYNEQFF,TGTGCCAGTAGGGACCCGGGACTAGCTAGCTCCTACAATGAGCAGTTCTTC
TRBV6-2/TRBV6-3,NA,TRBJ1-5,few,CASSYGGVGQPQHF,TGTGCCAGCAGTTACGGGGGGGTGGGGCAGCCCCAGCATTTT
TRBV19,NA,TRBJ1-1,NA,CASSIDGRDTEAFF,TGTGCCAGTAGTATCGATGGGAGGGACACTGAAGCTTTCTTT
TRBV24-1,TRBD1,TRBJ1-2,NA,CATSETGGIEGYTF,TGTGCCACCAGTGAAACAGGGGGTATAGAAGGCTACACCTTC
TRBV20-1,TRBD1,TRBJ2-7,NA,CSATGGYEQYF,TGCAGTGCTACAGGGGGCTACGAGCAGTACTTC
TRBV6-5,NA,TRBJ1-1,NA,CASIRGTEAFF,TGTGCCAGCATTCGAGGGACTGAAGCTTTCTTT
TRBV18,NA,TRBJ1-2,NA,CASSPVGQPTRNYGYTF,TGTGCCAGCTCACCAGTAGGACAGCCTACCCGCAACTATGGCTACACCTTC
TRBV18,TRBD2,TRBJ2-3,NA,CASSPGLAVDTQYF,TGTGCCAGCTCACCGGGACTAGCGGTAGATACGCAGTATTTT
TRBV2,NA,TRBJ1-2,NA,CASKGGYYGYTF,TGTGCCAGCAAGGGAGGCTACTATGGCTACACCTTC
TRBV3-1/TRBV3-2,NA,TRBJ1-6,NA,CASSLREALPHF,TGTGCCAGCAGCCTACGGGAGGCCCTCCCCCACTTT
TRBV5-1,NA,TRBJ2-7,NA,CASSSLGTLMNASYEQYF,TGCGCCAGCAGCTCGCTCGGGACTCTCATGAATGCGTCCTACGAGCAGTACTTC
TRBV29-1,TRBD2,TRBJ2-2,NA,CSVGTSGDTGELFF,TGCAGCGTTGGGACTAGCGGGGACACCGGGGAGCTGTTTTTT
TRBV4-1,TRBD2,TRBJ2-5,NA,CASSQVSVAASGRVGQETQYF,TGCGCCAGCAGCCAAGTCTCTGTGGCGGCTAGCGGGAGGGTAGGGCAAGAGACCCAGTACTTC
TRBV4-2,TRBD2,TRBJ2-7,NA,CASSQDVLDGGSPYEQYF,TGTGCCAGCAGCCAAGACGTCTTGGACGGGGGGAGCCCCTACGAGCAGTACTTC
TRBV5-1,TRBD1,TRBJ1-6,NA,CASSEGTGNSPLHF,TGCGCCAGCAGCGAGGGGACAGGGAATTCACCCCTCCACTTT
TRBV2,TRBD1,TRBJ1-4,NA,CASSETGGGEKLFF,TGTGCCAGCAGTGAAACAGGGGGAGGAGAAAAACTGTTTTTT
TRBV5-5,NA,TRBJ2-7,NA,CASSLYWVDNEQYF,TGTGCCAGCAGCCTATATTGGGTAGACAACGAGCAGTACTTC
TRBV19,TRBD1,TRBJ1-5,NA,CASQQGKANQPQHF,TGTGCCAGTCAACAGGGGAAGGCCAATCAGCCCCAGCATTTT
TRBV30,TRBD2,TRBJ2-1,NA,CAWSPGGSRANEQFF,TGTGCCTGGAGTCCGGGGGGTTCCAGAGCGAATGAGCAGTTCTTC
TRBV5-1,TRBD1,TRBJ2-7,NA,CASSLVAGTGSYEQYF,TGCGCCAGCAGCTTGGTTGCCGGGACAGGCTCCTACGAGCAGTACTTC
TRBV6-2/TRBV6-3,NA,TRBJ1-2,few,CASSPGLSVGYGYTF,TGTGCCAGCAGTCCGGGACTTTCCGTCGGTTATGGCTACACCTTC